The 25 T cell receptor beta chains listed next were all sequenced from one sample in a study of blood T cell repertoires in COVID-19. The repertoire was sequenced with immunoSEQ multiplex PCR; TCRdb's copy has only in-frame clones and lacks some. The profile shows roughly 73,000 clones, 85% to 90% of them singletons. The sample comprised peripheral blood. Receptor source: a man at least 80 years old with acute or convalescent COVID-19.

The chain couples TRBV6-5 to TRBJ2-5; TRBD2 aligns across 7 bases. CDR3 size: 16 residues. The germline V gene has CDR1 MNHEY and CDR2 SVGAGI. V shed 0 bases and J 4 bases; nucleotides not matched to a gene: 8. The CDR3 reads CASSYSGLAVGETQYF. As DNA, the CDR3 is TGTGCCAGCAGTTACTCAGGCCTAGCGGTTGGAGAGACCCAGTACTTC.

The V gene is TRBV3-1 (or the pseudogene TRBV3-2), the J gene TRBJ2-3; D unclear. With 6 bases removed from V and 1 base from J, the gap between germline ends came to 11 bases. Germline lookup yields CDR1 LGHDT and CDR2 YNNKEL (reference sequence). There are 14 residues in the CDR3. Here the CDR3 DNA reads TGTGCCAGCAGTCGTAATCCTCGCACAGATACGCAGTATTTT. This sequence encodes CASSRNPRTDTQYF.

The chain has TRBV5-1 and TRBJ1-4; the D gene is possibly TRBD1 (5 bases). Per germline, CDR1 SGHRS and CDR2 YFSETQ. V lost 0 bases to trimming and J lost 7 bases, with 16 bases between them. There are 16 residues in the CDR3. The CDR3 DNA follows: TGCGCCAGCAGCTTGGCAGGGTGGGGTTCGGGTGAAAAACTGTTTTTT. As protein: CASSLAGWGSGEKLFF.

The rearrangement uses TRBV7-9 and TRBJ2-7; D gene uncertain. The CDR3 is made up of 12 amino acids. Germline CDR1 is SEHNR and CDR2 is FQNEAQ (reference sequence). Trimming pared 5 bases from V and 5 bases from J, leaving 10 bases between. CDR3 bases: TGTGCCAGCAGCAGCCCTATCCACGAGCAGTACTTC. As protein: CASSSPIHEQYF.

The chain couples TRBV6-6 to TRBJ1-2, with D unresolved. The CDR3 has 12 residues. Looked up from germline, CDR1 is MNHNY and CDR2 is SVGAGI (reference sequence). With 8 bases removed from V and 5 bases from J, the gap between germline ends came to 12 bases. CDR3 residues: CASGAGFYGYTF. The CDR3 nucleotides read TGTGCCAGCGGTGCCGGGTTTTATGGCTACACCTTC.

CDR3 sequence (DNA): TGCGCCAGCAGCCTAAGACAGGGGGGCACCGGGGAGCTGTTTTTT. Translating gives CASSLRQGGTGELFF. This rearrangement joins TRBV5-1 to TRBJ2-2, with TRBD1 identical over 9 bases. After removal of 4 bases from V and 4 bases from J, the junction contained 5 bases not matched to a gene. From germline, CDR1 is SGHRS and CDR2 YFSETQ. The CDR3 runs to 15 residues.

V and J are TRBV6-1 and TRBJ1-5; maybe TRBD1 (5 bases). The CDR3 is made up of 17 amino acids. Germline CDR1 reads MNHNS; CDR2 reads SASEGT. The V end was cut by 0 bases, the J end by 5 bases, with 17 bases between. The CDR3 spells CASSEALLGLPYQPQHF. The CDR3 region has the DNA TGTGCCAGCAGTGAAGCGCTTCTGGGGCTGCCGTATCAGCCCCAGCATTTT.

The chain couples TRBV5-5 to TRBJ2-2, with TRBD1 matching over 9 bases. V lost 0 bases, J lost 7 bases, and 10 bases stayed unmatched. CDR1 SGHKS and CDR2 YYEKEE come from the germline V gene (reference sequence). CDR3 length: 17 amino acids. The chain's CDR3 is CASSLGIRTGEIGELFF. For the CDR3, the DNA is TGTGCCAGCAGCTTGGGTATAAGGACAGGGGAGATCGGGGAGCTGTTTTTT.

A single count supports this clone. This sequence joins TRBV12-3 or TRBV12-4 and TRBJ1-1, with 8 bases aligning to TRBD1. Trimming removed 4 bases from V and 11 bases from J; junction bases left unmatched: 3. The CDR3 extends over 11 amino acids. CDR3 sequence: CASSYTGGAFF. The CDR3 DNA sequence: TGTGCCAGCAGTTATACAGGGGGGGCTTTCTTT.

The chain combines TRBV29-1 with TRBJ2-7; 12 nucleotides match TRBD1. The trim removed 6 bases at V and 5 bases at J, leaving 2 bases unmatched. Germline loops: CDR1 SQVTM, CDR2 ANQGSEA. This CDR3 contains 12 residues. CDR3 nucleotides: TGCAGCGTGGGACAGGGGGCCCACGAGCAGTACTTC. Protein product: CSVGQGAHEQYF.

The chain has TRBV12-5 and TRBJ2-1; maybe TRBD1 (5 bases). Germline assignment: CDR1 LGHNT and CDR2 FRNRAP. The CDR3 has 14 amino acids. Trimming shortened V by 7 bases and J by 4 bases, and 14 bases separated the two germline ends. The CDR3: CASAPSTAYNEQFF. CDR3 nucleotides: TGTGCTAGTGCTCCCTCGACAGCTTACAATGAGCAGTTCTTC.

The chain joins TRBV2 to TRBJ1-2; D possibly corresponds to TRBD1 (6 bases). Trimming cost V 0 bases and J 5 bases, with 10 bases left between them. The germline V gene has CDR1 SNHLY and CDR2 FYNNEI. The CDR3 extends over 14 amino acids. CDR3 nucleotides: TGTGCCAGCAGTGAAGCCGGCAGGGGATATGGCTACACCTTC. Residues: CASSEAGRGYGYTF.

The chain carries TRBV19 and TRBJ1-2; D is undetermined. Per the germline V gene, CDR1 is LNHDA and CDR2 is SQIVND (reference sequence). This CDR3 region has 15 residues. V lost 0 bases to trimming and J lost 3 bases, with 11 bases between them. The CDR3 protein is CASSIESGWDYGYTF. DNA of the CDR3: TGTGCCAGTAGTATAGAATCAGGTTGGGACTATGGCTACACCTTC.

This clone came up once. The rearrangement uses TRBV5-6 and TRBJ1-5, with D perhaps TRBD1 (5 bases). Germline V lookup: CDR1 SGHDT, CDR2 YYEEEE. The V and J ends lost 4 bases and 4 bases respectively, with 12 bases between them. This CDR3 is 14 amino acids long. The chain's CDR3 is CASSRRGGNQPQHF. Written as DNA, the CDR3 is TGTGCCAGCAGCCGGAGGGGTGGAAATCAGCCCCAGCATTTT.

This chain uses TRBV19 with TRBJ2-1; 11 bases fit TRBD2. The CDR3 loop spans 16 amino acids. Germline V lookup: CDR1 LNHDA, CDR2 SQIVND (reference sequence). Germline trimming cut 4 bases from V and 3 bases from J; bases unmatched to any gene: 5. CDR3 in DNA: TGTGCCAGTAGTACCGCTAGCGGGGGGTTCTACAATGAGCAGTTCTTC. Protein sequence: CASSTASGGFYNEQFF.

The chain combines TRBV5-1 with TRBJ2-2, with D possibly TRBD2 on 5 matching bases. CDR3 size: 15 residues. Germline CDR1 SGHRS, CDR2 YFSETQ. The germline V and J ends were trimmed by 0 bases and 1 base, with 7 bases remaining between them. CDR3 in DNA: TGCGCCAGCAGCTTGGTAGGGAGGAACACCGGGGAGCTGTTTTTT. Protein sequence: CASSLVGRNTGELFF.

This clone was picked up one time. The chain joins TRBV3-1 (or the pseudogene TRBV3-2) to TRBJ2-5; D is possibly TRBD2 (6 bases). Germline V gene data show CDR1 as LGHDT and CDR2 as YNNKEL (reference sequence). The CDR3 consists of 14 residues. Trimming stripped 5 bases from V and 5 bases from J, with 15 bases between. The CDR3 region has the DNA TGTGCCAGCAGCTTTACCGGAGGGACCGAGACCCAGTACTTC. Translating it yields CASSFTGGTETQYF.

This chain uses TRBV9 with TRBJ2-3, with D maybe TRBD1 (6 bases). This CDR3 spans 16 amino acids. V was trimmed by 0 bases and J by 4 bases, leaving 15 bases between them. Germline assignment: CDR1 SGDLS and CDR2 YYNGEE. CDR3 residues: CASSVGGQIRADTQYF. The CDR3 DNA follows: TGTGCCAGCAGCGTAGGCGGACAGATACGCGCAGATACGCAGTATTTT.

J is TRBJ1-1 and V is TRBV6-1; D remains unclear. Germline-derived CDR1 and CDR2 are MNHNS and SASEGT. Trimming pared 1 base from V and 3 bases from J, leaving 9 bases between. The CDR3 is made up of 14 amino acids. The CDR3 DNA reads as TGTGCCAGCAGTGAAGTCTATGAGGACACTGAAGCTTTCTTT. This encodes CASSEVYEDTEAFF.

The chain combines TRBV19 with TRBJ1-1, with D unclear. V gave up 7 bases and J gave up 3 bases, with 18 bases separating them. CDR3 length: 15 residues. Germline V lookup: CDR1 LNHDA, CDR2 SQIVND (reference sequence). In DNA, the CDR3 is TGTGCCAGTACCCCCTCGGTAGGCGGGGACACTGAAGCTTTCTTT. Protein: CASTPSVGGDTEAFF.

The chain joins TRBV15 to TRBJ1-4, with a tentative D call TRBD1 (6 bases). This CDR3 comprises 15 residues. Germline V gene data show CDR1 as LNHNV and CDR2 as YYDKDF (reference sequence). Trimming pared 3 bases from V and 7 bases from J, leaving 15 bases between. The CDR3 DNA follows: TGTGCCACCAGCAGCAGACAGGACTCAACTGAAAAACTGTTTTTT. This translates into CATSSRQDSTEKLFF.

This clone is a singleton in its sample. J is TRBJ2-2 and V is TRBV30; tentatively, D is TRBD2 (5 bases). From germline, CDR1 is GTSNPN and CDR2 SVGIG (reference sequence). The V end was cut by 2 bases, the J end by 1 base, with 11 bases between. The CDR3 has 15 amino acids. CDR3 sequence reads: CAWSTGLLNTGELFF. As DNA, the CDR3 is TGTGCCTGGAGTACGGGGTTACTGAACACCGGGGAGCTGTTTTTT.

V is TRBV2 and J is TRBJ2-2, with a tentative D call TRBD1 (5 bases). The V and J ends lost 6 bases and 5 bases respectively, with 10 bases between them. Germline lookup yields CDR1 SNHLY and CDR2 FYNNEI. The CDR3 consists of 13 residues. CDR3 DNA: TGTGCCAGCAGAGAGACAGTAACCGGGGAGCTGTTTTTT. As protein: CASRETVTGELFF.

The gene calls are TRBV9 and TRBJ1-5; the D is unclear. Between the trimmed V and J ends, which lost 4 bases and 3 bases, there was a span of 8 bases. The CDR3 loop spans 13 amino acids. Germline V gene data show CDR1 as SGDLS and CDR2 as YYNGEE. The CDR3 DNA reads TGTGCCAGCAGCCCTGTCCCCAATCAGCCCCAGCATTTT. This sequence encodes CASSPVPNQPQHF.

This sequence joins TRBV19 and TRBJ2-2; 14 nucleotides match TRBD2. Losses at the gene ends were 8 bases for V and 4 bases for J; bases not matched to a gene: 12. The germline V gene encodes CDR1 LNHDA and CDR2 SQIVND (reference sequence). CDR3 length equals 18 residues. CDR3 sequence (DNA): TGTGCCAGTCAAGCTTTTGGGACTAGCGGGGGTCTCACCGGGGAGCTGTTTTTT. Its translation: CASQAFGTSGGLTGELFF.